The T cell receptor beta chain under discussion was sequenced for a study of human T cells and chemical hapten exposure. TCRdb fed the RACE reads into MiXCR, producing one record per CDR3 protein. The profile shows some 52,000 distinct CDR3 sequences, approximately 10% of them singletons. This clonotype was observed many times. The time point is: patch test 1, 2 weeks after DPC sensitization. As to treatment: therapeutic diphenylcyclopropenone sensitization with weekly scalp DPC. The starting material, unfractionated whole blood, was used for total RNA extraction. V gave up 7 bases and J gave up 3 bases, with 10 bases separating them. This CDR3 contains 13 residues. The germline CDR1 and CDR2 sequences are MDHEN and SYDVKM.

This chain links TRBV28 with TRBJ2-1; D unresolved. The sequence derives from a woman between 40 and 55 years old with alopecia areata. Some clones in this sample may be carry-over from other donors' samples. This specimen was whole blood, taken in connection with sensitization to the hapten diphenylcyclopropenone (DPC). The CDR3: CASTRPFYNEQFF. CDR3 in DNA: TGTGCCAGCACCCGGCCGTTCTACAATGAGCAGTTCTTC.